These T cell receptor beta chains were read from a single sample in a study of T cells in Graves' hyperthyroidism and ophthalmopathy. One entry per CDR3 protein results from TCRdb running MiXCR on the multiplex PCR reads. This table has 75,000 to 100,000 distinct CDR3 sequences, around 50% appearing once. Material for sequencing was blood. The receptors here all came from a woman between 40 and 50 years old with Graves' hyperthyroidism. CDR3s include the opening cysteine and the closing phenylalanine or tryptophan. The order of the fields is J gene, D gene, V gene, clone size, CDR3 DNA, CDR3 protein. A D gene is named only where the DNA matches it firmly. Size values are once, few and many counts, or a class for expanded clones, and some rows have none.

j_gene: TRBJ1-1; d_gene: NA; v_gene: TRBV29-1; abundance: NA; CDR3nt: TGCAGCGTGGGGGGACGGTCCGCTGGGGAAGCTTTCTTT; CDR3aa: CSVGGRSAGEAFF
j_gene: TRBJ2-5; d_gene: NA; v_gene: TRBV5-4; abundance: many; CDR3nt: TGTGCCAGCACACAGGAGGGGGCGCGGGAAGAGACCCAGTACTTC; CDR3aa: CASTQEGAREETQYF
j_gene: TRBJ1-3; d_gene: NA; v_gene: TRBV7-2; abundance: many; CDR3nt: TGTGCCAGCAGCTTAGCGATGGAGAGCACCATATATTTT; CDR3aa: CASSLAMESTIYF
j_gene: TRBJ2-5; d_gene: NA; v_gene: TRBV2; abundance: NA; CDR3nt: TGTGCCAGCAGCCAAGGACAGTGGGAGGGGGAGACCCAGTACTTC; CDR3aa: CASSQGQWEGETQYF
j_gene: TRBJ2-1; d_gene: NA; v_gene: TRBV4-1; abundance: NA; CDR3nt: TGCGCCAGCAGCCAAGTTCTCAGTGGCCATGAGCAGTTCTTC; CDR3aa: CASSQVLSGHEQFF
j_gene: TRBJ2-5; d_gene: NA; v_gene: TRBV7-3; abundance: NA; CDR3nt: TGTGCCAGCAGCTTGCAGGGGAACACCGGGGAGACCCAGTACTTC; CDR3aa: CASSLQGNTGETQYF
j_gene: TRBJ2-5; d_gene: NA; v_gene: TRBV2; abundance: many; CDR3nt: TGTGCCAGCAGTGAAGTCGGTGTAGGTGTGACCCAGTACTTC; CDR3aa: CASSEVGVGVTQYF
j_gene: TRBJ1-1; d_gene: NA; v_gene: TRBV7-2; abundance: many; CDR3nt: TGTGCCAGCAGCTTCTGGGTTGGCACTGAAGCTTTCTTT; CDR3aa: CASSFWVGTEAFF
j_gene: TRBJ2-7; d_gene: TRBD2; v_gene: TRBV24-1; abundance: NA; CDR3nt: TGTGCCACCAGTACTAGCGGGAGTGGGGTAAGCTCCTACGAGCAGTACTTC; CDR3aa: CATSTSGSGVSSYEQYF
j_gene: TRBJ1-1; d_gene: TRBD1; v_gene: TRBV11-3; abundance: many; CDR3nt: TGTGCCAGCAGCTTCGATACGACAGGGGAAGCTTTCTTT; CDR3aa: CASSFDTTGEAFF
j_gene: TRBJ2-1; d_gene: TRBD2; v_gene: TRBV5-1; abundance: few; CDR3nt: TGCGCCAGCAGCAAGGTGGGGGGGGTGGATGAGCAGTTCTTC; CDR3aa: CASSKVGGVDEQFF
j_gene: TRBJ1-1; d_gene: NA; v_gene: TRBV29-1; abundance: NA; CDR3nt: TGCAGCGCCAGCAGCTTGGATGGCAGGCCGAACACTGAAGCTTTCTTT; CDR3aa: CSASSLDGRPNTEAFF
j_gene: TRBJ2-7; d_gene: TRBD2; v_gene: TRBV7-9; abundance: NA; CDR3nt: TGTGCCAGCAGCTCCCCGGGAGCGGGAGGTACCTACGAGCAGTACTTC; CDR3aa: CASSSPGAGGTYEQYF
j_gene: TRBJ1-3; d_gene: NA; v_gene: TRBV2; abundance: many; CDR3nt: TGTGCCAGCAGTGAACGGGAAAAGGCAAACACCATATATTTT; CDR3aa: CASSEREKANTIYF
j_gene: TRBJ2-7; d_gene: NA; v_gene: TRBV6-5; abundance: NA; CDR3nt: TGTGCCAGCAGCTACCAGGCCCCGGGCTACGAACAGTACTTC; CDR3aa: CASSYQAPGYEQYF
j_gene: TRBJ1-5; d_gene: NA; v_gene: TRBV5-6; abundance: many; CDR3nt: TGTGCCAGCAGCTTGGGGGGATTGGGGAGCAATCAGCCCCAGCATTTT; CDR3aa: CASSLGGLGSNQPQHF
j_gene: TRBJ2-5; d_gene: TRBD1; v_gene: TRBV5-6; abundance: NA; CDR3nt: TGTGCCAGCAGCACGTGGACAGGGGGAGAGACCCAGTACTTC; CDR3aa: CASSTWTGGETQYF
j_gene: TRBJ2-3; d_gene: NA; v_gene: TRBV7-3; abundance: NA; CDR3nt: TGTGCCAGCAGAATGGAAGATACGCAGTATTTT; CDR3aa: CASRMEDTQYF
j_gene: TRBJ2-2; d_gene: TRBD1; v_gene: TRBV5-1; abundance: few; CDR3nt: TGCGCCAGCAGCTTGGCTCAGGGGGCGACCGGGGAGCTGTTTTTT; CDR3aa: CASSLAQGATGELFF
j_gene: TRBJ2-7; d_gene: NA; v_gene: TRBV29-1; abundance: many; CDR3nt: TGCAGCGTTGAAGTGGGGGTCGGGGAGCAGTACTTC; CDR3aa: CSVEVGVGEQYF
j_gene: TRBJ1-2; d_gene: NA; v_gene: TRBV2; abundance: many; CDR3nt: TGTGCCAGCAGCAGCGTATCCTATGGCTACACCTTC; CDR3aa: CASSSVSYGYTF
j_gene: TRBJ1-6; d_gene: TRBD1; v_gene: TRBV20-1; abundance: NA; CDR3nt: TGCAGTGCTAGCCCGGGACAGGAGCATTCACCCCTCCACTTT; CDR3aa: CSASPGQEHSPLHF
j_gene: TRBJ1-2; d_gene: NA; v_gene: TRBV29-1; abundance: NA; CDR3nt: TGCAGTTCCGTGAGACTTTATGGCTACACCTTC; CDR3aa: CSSVRLYGYTF
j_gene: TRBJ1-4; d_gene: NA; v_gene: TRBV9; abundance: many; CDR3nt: TGTGCCAGCAGCTCCCCAGCGGGGGCAGGGAGAGAGGAAAAACTGTTTTTT; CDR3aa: CASSSPAGAGREEKLFF
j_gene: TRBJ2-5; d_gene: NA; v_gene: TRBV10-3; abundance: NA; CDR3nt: TGTGCCATTCAAACAGGGAGCAGGGAGACCCAGTACTTC; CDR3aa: CAIQTGSRETQYF
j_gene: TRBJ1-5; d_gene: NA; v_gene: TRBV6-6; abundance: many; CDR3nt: TGTGCCAGCAGCAAGGCAGTGGGGCCGATAACTACCGGTCAGCCCCAGCATTTT; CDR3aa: CASSKAVGPITTGQPQHF
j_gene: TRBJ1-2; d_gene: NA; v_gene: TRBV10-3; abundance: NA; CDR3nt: TGTGCCATCCGGGAGGCACGGTTCTATGGCTACACCTTC; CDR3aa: CAIREARFYGYTF
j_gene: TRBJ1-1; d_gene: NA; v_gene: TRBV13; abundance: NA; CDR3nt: TGTGCCAGCAGTCGGGCCGGAGGTGAAGCTTTCTTT; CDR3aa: CASSRAGGEAFF
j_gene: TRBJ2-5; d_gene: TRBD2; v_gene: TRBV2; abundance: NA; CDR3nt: TGTGCCAGCAGAGAGGGACGGGGGGAAGAGACCCAGTACTTC; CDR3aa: CASREGRGEETQYF
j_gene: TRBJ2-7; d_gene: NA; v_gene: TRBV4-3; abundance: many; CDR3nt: TGCGCCAGCAGCCAAGATATTGGGGCCTACGAGCAGTACTTC; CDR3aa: CASSQDIGAYEQYF
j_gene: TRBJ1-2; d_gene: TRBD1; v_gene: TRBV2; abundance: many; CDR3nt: TGTGCCAGCAGTGCAGGGGGGAGCTATGTCTACACCTTC; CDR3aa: CASSAGGSYVYTF
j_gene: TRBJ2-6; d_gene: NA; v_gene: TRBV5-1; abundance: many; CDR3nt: TGCGCCAGCAGCACATCCTCTGGGGCCAACGTCCTGACTTTC; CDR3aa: CASSTSSGANVLTF
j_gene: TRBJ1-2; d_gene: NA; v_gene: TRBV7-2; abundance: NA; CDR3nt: TGTGCCTGGAGTCACACCACGGTCACGAACTATGGCTACACCTTC; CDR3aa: CAWSHTTVTNYGYTF
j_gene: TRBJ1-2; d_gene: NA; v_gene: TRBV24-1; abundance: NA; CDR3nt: TGTGCCACTCGGGGGGGGTGGATGAACACCTTC; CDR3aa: CATRGGWMNTF
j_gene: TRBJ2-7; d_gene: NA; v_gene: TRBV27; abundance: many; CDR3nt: TGTGCCAGCAGTCCGGGACTTCTCTACGAGCAGTACTTC; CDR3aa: CASSPGLLYEQYF
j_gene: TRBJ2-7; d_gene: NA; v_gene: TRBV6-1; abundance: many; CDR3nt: TGTGCCAGCACATCGGAGGTGTACGAGCAGTACTTC; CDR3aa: CASTSEVYEQYF
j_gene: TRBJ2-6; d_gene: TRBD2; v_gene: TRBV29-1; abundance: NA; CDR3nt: TGCAGCGTTGGGGGAGGGAGGGCCTACGTCCTGACTTTC; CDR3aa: CSVGGGRAYVLTF
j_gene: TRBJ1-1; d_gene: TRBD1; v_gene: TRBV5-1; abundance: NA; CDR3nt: TGCGCCAGCAGAGGACAGGGACTGAACACTGAAGCTTTCTTT; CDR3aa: CASRGQGLNTEAFF
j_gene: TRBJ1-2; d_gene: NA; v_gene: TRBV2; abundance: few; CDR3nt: TGTGCCAGCTCACCAACCCAGGCCACCTATGGCTACACCTTC; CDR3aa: CASSPTQATYGYTF
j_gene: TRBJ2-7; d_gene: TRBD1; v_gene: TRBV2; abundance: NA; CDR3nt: TGTTCCAGCAAGGACAGGGCAAGACGGGGGTCCTACGAGCAGTACTTC; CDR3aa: CSSKDRARRGSYEQYF
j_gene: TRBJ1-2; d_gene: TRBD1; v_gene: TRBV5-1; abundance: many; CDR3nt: TGCGCCAGCAGCTTGGGCAATACCGGGACAGGCTATGGCTACACCTTC; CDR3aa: CASSLGNTGTGYGYTF
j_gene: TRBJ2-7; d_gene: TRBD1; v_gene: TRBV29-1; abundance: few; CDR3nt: TGCAGCGTCTCCAGACAGGGGGCGGTCTCCGAGCAGTACTTC; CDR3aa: CSVSRQGAVSEQYF
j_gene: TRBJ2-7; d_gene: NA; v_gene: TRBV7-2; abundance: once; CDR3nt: TGTGCCAGCAGCTTAGGAGCGGTTGGCTACGAGCAGTACTTC; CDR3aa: CASSLGAVGYEQYF
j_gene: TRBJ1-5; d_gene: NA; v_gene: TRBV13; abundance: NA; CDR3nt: TGTGCCAGCAGCCCCGTCGCTAGAAATCAGCCCCAGCATTTT; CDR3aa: CASSPVARNQPQHF
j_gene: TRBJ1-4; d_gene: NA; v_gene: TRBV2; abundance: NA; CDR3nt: TGTGCCAGCAGTCCCTGGTCGGGGACGTATAATGAAAAACTGTTTTTT; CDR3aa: CASSPWSGTYNEKLFF
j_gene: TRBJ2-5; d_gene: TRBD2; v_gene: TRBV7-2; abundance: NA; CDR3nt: TGTGCCAGCAGCTACAGGGGGACTAGCGTGGAGACCCAGTACTTC; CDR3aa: CASSYRGTSVETQYF
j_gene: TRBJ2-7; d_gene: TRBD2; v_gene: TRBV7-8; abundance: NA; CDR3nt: TGTGCCAGCAGCTTAGGACTAGCGGGCCGATTCGGATCCTACGAGCAGTACTTC; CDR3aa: CASSLGLAGRFGSYEQYF
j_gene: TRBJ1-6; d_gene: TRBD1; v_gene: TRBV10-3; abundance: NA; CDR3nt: TGTGCCAGTAGACAGGGTGTAGGTAGTTCACCCCTCCACTTT; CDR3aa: CASRQGVGSSPLHF
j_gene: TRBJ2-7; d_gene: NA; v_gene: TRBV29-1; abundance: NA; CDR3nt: TGCAGTGCTACCTCAGCCAGGGAAAGCGAGCAGTACTTC; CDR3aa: CSATSARESEQYF
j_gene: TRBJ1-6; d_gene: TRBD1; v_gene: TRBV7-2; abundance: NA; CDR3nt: TGTGCCAGCAGTGAACAGGGGGCGCAGTCACCCCTCCACTTT; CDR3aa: CASSEQGAQSPLHF
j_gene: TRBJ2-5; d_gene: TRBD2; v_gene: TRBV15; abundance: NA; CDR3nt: TGTGCCACCAGCAGCACGGGGGGGTACCAAGAGACCCAGTACTTC; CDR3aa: CATSSTGGYQETQYF
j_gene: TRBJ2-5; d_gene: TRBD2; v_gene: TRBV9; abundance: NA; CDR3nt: TGTGCCAGCAGCCCTCGGGAGCGGGACTATGGTGGAGAGACCCAGTACTTC; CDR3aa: CASSPRERDYGGETQYF
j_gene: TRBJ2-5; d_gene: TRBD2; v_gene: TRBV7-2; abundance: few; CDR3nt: TGTGCCAGCAGCCAATTAGCGGGAGGGAGAGAGACCCAGTACTTC; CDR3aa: CASSQLAGGRETQYF
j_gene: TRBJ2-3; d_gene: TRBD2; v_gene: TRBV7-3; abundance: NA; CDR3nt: TGTGCCAGCAGCCGTACTGGGGCTAGCGGGAGGTTGAGCACAGATACGCAGTATTTT; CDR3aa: CASSRTGASGRLSTDTQYF